The 27 T cell receptor beta chains in this list originate from one sample, sequenced in a study of T cells after yellow fever vaccination. A single record per CDR3 protein comes from TCRdb applying MiXCR to the 5' RACE reads. The sample holds 100,000 to 150,000 distinct CDR3 sequences, more than 7.5% seen once. This sample comprised CD8+ T cells sorted from PBMCs, obtained on the day of the yellow fever booster vaccination. The receptors shown here come from a man between 18 and 29 years old who received the YFV17D yellow fever vaccine.

The chain combines TRBV29-1 with TRBJ2-7; possibly TRBD2 for D (5 bases). Germline V lookup: CDR1 SQVTM, CDR2 ANQGSEA. CDR3 length: 14 residues. Trimming cost V 4 bases and J 3 bases, with 16 bases left between them. CDR3 nucleotides: TGCAGCGTTGTTGCCCAGGCCGGGGTCTACGAGCAGTACGTC. Protein sequence: CSVVAQAGVYEQYV.

This clonotype was counted ten times or more. The chain employs TRBV19 and TRBJ2-3; D might be TRBD1 or TRBD2, each matching 6 bases. The germline CDR1 and CDR2 sequences are LNHDA and SQIVND (reference sequence). The V and J ends lost 3 bases and 1 base respectively, with 11 bases between them. There are 15 residues in the CDR3. In DNA, the CDR3 is TGTGCCAGTAGTATGGGGGGCGCCGGCACAGATACGCAGTATTTT. As protein: CASSMGGAGTDTQYF.

This clonotype was found a few times. CDR3 loop: CATRELGTEAFF. DNA for the CDR3: TGTGCCACCAGGGAATTGGGGACTGAAGCTTTCTTT. This sequence joins TRBV12-3 or TRBV12-4 and TRBJ1-1, with D possibly matching TRBD1 (5 bases). Trimming pared 10 bases from V and 5 bases from J, leaving 14 bases between. The CDR3 runs 12 residues.

This clonotype was detected only a few times. This chain connects TRBV15 to TRBJ2-7; D assignment may be TRBD1 or TRBD2 (6 bases each). The V end lost 1 base, the J end lost 1 base, and 11 bases lay between the germline ends. The CDR3 has 15 amino acids. Germline loops: CDR1 LNHNV, CDR2 YYDKDF (reference sequence). CDR3 loop: CATSRAGDTSYEQYF. The CDR3 region has the DNA TGTGCCACCAGCAGAGCGGGGGACACATCCTACGAGCAGTACTTC. Supplemented by reference TRBV15 and TRBJ2-7, the full variable domain reads DAMVIQNPRYQVTQFGKPVTLSCSQTLNHNVMYWYQQKSSQAPKLLFHYYDKDFNNEADTPDNFQSRRPNTSFCFLDIRSPGLGDTAMYLCATSRAGDTSYEQYFGPGTRLTVT.

V usage is TRBV27 and J usage is TRBJ1-1; D ambiguous. This CDR3 has 12 amino acids. With 8 bases removed from V and 1 base from J, the gap between germline ends came to 8 bases. Germline loops: CDR1 MNHEY, CDR2 SMNVEV (reference sequence). CDR3 in amino acids: CASASPNTEAFF. CDR3 nucleotide sequence: TGTGCCAGCGCTTCCCCGAACACTGAAGCTTTCTTT.

This clonotype was detected only a few times. The rearrangement uses TRBV11-2 and TRBJ2-3; D unresolved. This CDR3 has 12 amino acids. Germline CDR1 is SGHAT and CDR2 is FQNNGV. With 8 bases removed from V and 8 bases from J, the gap between germline ends came to 14 bases. DNA for the CDR3: TGTGCCAGCCTCTTTCCGGGCGGTACGCAGTATTTT. Protein: CASLFPGGTQYF.

At least ten counts were recorded for this clonotype. This chain joins TRBV6-4 and TRBJ2-2; D perhaps matches TRBD1 (6 bases). Looked up from germline, CDR1 is MRHNA and CDR2 is SNTAGT. The CDR3 runs to 13 residues. Trimming cost V 3 bases and J 4 bases, with 6 bases left between them. This CDR3 reads CASSEGATGELFF. The CDR3, as DNA: TGTGCCAGCAGTGAGGGGGCCACCGGGGAGCTGTTTTTT.

The gene calls are TRBV4-1 and TRBJ2-5; 7 nucleotides line up with TRBD2. The germline CDR1 and CDR2 sequences are MGHRA and YSYEKL. This CDR3 comprises 15 residues. Trimming took 0 bases from V and 2 from J; bases not matched to a gene: 3. CDR3 sequence: CASSQDRGEQETQYF. The DNA of the CDR3 is TGCGCCAGCAGCCAAGATCGGGGGGAGCAAGAGACCCAGTACTTC.

This clonotype was observed at least ten times. Here the CDR3 DNA reads TGTGCCACCAGCACGGGCTTGGCCTACGAGCAGTACGTC. It codes for CATSTGLAYEQYV. The chain carries TRBV15 and TRBJ2-7; D is undetermined. The CDR3 contains 13 residues. Germline V gene lookup returns CDR1 LNHNV and CDR2 YYDKDF (reference sequence). Deletions cut 4 bases from V and 2 bases from J, with 9 bases between.

This clonotype was seen ten or more times. CDR3 sequence: CSVVSGQMNSGNTIYF. The DNA of the CDR3 is TGCAGCGTTGTCTCAGGACAGATGAACTCTGGAAACACCATATATTTT. V is TRBV29-1 and J is TRBJ1-3; the D gene is possibly TRBD1 (6 bases). Germline V lookup: CDR1 SQVTM, CDR2 ANQGSEA. CDR3 length: 16 residues. Trimming left V 4 bases short and J 0 bases short, with 16 bases between.

This clonotype was recorded a few times. The CDR3 bases are TGTGCCAGCAGTTTTCCAGAGAACTATGGCTACACCTTC. Translating gives CASSFPENYGYTF. The gene calls are TRBV12-3 or TRBV12-4 and TRBJ1-2; D is ambiguous. The V and J ends lost 3 bases and 2 bases respectively, with 7 bases between them. The CDR3 contains 13 residues.

This rearrangement joins TRBV20-1 to TRBJ1-5, with D perhaps TRBD1 (6 bases). In germline, CDR1 is DFQATT, CDR2 SNEGSKA (reference sequence). The CDR3 has 13 residues. Trimming removed 6 bases at V and 3 bases at J, with 12 bases between. CDR3 sequence reads: CSAPGVDNQPQHF. DNA of the CDR3: TGCAGTGCGCCAGGGGTGGACAATCAGCCCCAGCATTTT.

This clonotype was observed a handful of times. J is TRBJ2-1 and V is TRBV12-3 or TRBV12-4, with D perhaps matching TRBD2 (6 bases). The CDR3 spans 15 residues. V lost 3 bases to trimming and J lost 4 bases, with 13 bases between them. This CDR3 is CASSLVSGGYNEQFF. CDR3 nucleotides: TGTGCCAGCAGTTTGGTTAGCGGAGGTTACAATGAGCAGTTCTTC.

There are a few counts of this clonotype. The chain couples TRBV20-1 to TRBJ1-5; possibly TRBD1 for D (5 bases). V dropped 1 base and J dropped 0 bases, with 25 bases sitting between them. Looked up from germline, CDR1 is DFQATT and CDR2 is SNEGSKA (reference sequence). The CDR3 is made up of 20 amino acids. The CDR3 is CSARGYSLAGHAYSNQPQHF. Here the CDR3 DNA reads TGCAGTGCTAGAGGATACTCATTGGCAGGACACGCTTATAGCAATCAGCCCCAGCATTTT.

A few counts support this clonotype. V usage is TRBV6-5 and J usage is TRBJ2-3, with D perhaps assigned TRBD1 or TRBD2 (5 bases each). Germline CDR1 is MNHEY and CDR2 is SVGAGI. This CDR3 is 16 amino acids long. V was clipped by 6 bases and J by 0 bases, with 16 bases between them. CDR3: CASSYTSWGSTDTQYF. The DNA for the CDR3 is TGTGCCAGCAGCTACACCAGCTGGGGGAGCACAGATACGCAGTATTTT.

This clonotype was counted many times. The genes are TRBV29-1 and TRBJ2-1; TRBD2 agrees at 14 bases. J lost 9 bases, V lost 1 base, and 5 bases had no gene match. The germline V gene has CDR1 SQVTM and CDR2 ANQGSEA. The CDR3 covers 15 residues. The CDR3, as DNA: TGCAGCGTTGAAGGCGGACTAGCGGGGGGCCGTGAGCAGTTCTTC. Translation gives CSVEGGLAGGREQFF.

In this sample, this clonotype turned up a few times. V is TRBV6-5 and J is TRBJ2-7; the match to TRBD1 covers 8 bases. The V gene's germline CDR1 is MNHEY and CDR2 SVGAGI. After removal of 4 bases from V and 5 bases from J, the junction contained 1 base not matched to a gene. This CDR3 is built from 12 residues. CDR3 DNA sequence: TGTGCCAGCAGTTCAGGGGGCGACGAGCAGTACTTC. Protein product: CASSSGGDEQYF.

Only a few counts were recorded for this clonotype. The J gene is TRBJ1-4, the V gene TRBV12-3 or TRBV12-4, with a tentative D call TRBD1 (6 bases). Trimming took off 4 bases at V and 8 bases at J, with 14 bases between the two ends. This CDR3 region has 14 residues. Here the CDR3 reads CASSSRDIPEKLFF. The DNA for the CDR3 is TGTGCCAGCAGTTCCCGGGACATCCCCGAAAAACTGTTTTTT.

This clonotype was recorded at least ten times. The chain uses TRBV11-2 and TRBJ1-1; 11 bases match TRBD1. The CDR3 is 15 amino acids. Germline V lookup: CDR1 SGHAT, CDR2 FQNNGV. Unmatched junction bases numbered 3, after V lost 1 base and J lost 5 bases. For the CDR3, the DNA is TGTGCCAGCAGCTTAGGGACAGGGGGCACGACTGAAGCTTTCTTT. It encodes CASSLGTGGTTEAFF.

This clonotype was observed a few times. The chain links TRBV20-1 to TRBJ1-2; 10 bases align to TRBD1. In germline, CDR1 is DFQATT, CDR2 SNEGSKA (reference sequence). The CDR3 length is 14 residues. With V trimmed by 2 bases and J by 7 bases, 7 bases remained unmatched. CDR3 bases: TGCAGTGCTAGACCTTGGACAGGGGGAGGTGGCTACACCTTC. Translation gives CSARPWTGGGGYTF.

This sequence joins TRBV5-5 and TRBJ2-1, with TRBD2 identical over 12 bases. This CDR3 has 17 amino acids. Germline loops: CDR1 SGHKS, CDR2 YYEKEE (reference sequence). Trimming took 4 bases from V and 8 from J; bases not matched to a gene: 13. The CDR3 region has the DNA TGTGCCAGCAGCCCTGGGACTAGCGGGTTTGGATTGGATGAGCAGTTCTTC. Translated: CASSPGTSGFGLDEQFF.

This clonotype was recorded at least ten times. CDR3 protein: CASRPRTDLTGELFF. Here the CDR3 DNA reads TGCGCCAGCAGACCCAGGACGGACCTCACCGGGGAGCTGTTTTTT. This sequence joins TRBV5-1 and TRBJ2-2; no clear D gene. The CDR3 consists of 15 residues. The germline V and J ends were trimmed by 5 bases and 4 bases, with 15 bases remaining between them. CDR1 is SGHRS and CDR2 is YFSETQ in the germline V gene.

This clonotype was recorded many times. The chain links TRBV29-1 to TRBJ2-1; 10 bases are a match to TRBD1. Germline assignment: CDR1 SQVTM and CDR2 ANQGSEA. The CDR3 is 12 amino acids. Trimming cost V 7 bases and J 13 bases; bases outside gene matches: 10. CDR3 DNA: TGCAGCGGGACAGGGGGAGCGAAAGGTCAGTTCTTC. Translation gives CSGTGGAKGQFF.

The table lists this clonotype with a few counts. The rearrangement links TRBV4-1 to TRBJ1-2; 8 bases map to TRBD1. This CDR3 contains 14 residues. The trim removed 4 bases at V and 8 bases at J, leaving 9 bases unmatched. The germline V gene has CDR1 MGHRA and CDR2 YSYEKL. The CDR3 reads CASSPIGTGPGYTF. CDR3 nucleotides: TGCGCCAGCAGCCCGATCGGGACAGGCCCGGGCTACACCTTC.

This clonotype was counted between two and nine times. The V and J genes are TRBV11-2 and TRBJ1-6; no firm D call. CDR1 and CDR2 (germline): SGHAT, FQNNGV. Trimming took off 6 bases at V and 0 bases at J, with 12 bases between the two ends. The CDR3 covers 16 residues. The CDR3 nucleotides are TGTGCCAGCAGTCAACCCCACGGCTCCTATAATTCACCCCTCCACTTT. Its protein is CASSQPHGSYNSPLHF.

The V gene is TRBV7-9, the J gene TRBJ1-1; possible D gene TRBD1, 5 bases. Germline-derived CDR1 and CDR2 are SEHNR and FQNEAQ (reference sequence). There are 13 residues in the CDR3. The V and J ends lost 8 bases and 0 bases respectively, with 10 bases between them. The CDR3 nucleotides read TGTGCCAGCGGACATTCCTTGAACACTGAAGCTTTCTTT. Translating gives CASGHSLNTEAFF. The variable domain in full, completed from reference TRBV7-9 and TRBJ1-1, reads DTGVSQNPRHKITKRGQNVTFRCDPISEHNRLYWYRQTLGQGPEFLTYFQNEAQLEKSRLLSDRFSAERPKGSFSTLEIQRTEQGDSAMYLCASGHSLNTEAFFGQGTRLTVV.

Many counts were recorded for this clonotype. The chain joins TRBV7-9 to TRBJ2-7, with D hard to call. V lost 3 bases and J lost 1, with 7 bases in between. CDR1 is SEHNR and CDR2 is FQNEAQ in the germline V gene (reference sequence). The CDR3 runs 13 residues. As DNA, the CDR3 is TGTGCCAGCAGCTTCACAGTGTCCTACGAGCAGTACTTC. Protein: CASSFTVSYEQYF.